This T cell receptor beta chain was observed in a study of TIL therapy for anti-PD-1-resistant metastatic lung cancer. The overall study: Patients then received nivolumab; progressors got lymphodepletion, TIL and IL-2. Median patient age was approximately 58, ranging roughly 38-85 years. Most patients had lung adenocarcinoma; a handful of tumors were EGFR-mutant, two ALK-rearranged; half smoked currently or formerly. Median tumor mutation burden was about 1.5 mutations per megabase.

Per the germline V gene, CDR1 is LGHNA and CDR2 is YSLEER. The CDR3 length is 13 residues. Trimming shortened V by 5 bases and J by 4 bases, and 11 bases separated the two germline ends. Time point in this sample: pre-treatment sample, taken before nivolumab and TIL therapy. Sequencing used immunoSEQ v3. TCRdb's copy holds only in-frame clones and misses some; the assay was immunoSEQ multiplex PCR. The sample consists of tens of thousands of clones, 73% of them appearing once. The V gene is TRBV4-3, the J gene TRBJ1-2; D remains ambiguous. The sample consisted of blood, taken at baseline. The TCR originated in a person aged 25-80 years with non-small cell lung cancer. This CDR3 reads CASSSRASYGYTF. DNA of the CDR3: TGCGCCAGCAGCTCCCGGGCATCCTATGGCTACACCTTC.